This entry describes one T cell receptor (beta chain). Its antigen remains unknown. This specimen belongs to a study of identical twins. Regarding the study as a whole: Compared with models, monozygotic twins showed more out-of-frame TCR alpha sharing. Not following the same donors, the study drew its conclusions from cross-sectional statistical analysis.

Template switching, a step in the protocol, added a universal primer site, and cDNA carried unique molecular identifiers. Each CDR3 protein gets one entry after TCRdb re-called the 5' RACE reads with MiXCR. The sample records 550,000 to 700,000 distinct CDR3 sequences, approximately 10% being singletons. This CDR3 comprises 14 residues. The V end lost 4 bases, the J end lost 3 bases, and 9 bases lay between the germline ends. The germline gives CDR1 LGHNA, CDR2 YNFKEQ. This same sample was also part of a study on yellow fever vaccine responses in identical twins. That source adds: It has been reported that, in twins, the vaccine T cell response seemed partly convergent and partly personalized.

The sequence derives from a woman younger than 30 in good health. The J gene is TRBJ2-2, the V gene TRBV4-2; D remains ambiguous. Material: PBMCs. The CDR3 sequence is CASSPSQDTGELFF. The CDR3, as DNA: TGTGCCAGCAGCCCCTCCCAAGACACCGGGGAGCTGTTTTTT.